The clone carrying this T cell receptor beta chain has only a few counts. The antigen is unknown. Trimming removed 6 bases from V and 7 bases from J; junction bases left unmatched: 6. CDR3 length equals 14 residues. Germline loops: CDR1 MDHEN, CDR2 SYDVKM. For TCR beta, libraries came from quantitative 5'-RACE with molecular barcodes. MiXCR, run by TCRdb on the 5' RACE reads, gives a single entry per CDR3 protein. The table shows over 100,000 distinct CDR3 sequences, with 9.5% to 12% occurring only once. The data belong to a study of CD8 T cells in ankylosing spondylitis. Study-level findings and limits: Disease-linked clones displayed a CD8+ phenotype and appeared relatively rarely in peripheral blood. Both synovial fluid and blood in reactive arthritis had previously been reported to carry some motif variants.

The chain recombines TRBV28 with TRBJ1-2; TRBD1 aligns across 12 bases. Input material: blood, either unsorted or a sorted T cell fraction (not recorded which). The sequence was obtained from a female donor with ankylosing spondylitis or in good health (not recorded which). The CDR3 region has the DNA TGTGCCAGCAGCTCGGGACAGGGGGCGGGTGGCTACACCTTC. It is translated as CASSSGQGAGGYTF.